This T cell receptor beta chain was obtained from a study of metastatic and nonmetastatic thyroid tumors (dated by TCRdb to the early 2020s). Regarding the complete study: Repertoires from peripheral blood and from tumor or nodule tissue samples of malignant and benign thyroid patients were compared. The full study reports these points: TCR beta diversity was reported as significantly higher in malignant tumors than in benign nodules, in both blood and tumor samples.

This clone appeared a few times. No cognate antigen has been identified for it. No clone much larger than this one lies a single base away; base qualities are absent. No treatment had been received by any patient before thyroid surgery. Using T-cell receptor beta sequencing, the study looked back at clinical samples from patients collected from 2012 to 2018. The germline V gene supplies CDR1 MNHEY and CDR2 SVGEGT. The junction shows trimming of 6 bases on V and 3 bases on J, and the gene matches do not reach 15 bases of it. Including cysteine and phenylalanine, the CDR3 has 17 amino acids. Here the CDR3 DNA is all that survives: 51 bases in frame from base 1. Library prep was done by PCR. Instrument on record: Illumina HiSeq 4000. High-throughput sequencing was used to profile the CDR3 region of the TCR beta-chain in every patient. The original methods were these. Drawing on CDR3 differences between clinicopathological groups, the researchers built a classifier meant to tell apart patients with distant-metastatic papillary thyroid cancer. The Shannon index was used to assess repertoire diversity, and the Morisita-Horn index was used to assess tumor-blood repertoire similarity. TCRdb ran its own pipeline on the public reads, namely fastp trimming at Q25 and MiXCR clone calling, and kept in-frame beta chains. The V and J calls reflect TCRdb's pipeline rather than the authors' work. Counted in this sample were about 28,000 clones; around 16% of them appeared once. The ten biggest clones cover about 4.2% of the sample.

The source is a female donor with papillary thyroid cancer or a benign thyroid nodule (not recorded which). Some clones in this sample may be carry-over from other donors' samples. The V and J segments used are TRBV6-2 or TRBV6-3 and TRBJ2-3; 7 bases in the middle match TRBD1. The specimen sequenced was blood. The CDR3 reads CASSRGKGAKGTDTQYF. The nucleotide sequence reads TGTGCCAGCAGCCGGGGAAAGGGGGCTAAGGGAACAGATACGCAGTATTTT.